This note documents a single T cell receptor (beta chain) sequence. Its antigen is still unknown. Read coverage stops 3 residues before the CDR3 terminus; the germline J gene supplies the remainder. The CDR3 covers 13 residues. CDR1 and CDR2 (germline): SGHRS, YFSETQ. Trimming took 5 bases from V and 6 from J, leaving 12 bases between them. Dot-blot hybridization genotyped cervical HPV amplified with MY09/MY11 PCR. This entry is derived from a study of T cells in women clearing cervical HPV infection. Study details: No precancer developed; the control's incident HPV16 infection cleared within 12 months.

Study outcomes and limitations: Associations may precede or follow infection; HPV-specific or memory T cells were not isolated. Cases carried less TRBV6-7 than controls: approximately 0.1% versus 0.16%.

Profiling relied on immunoSEQ multiplex PCR, and the TCRdb table lists in-frame clones only, not all of them. The sample's table shows 9,200 or so clones. The chain links TRBV5-1 to TRBJ2-1; no clear D. This sequence originates from a woman aged 18 to 69 with a cervical HPV16 infection that either progressed to CIN3+ or cleared (not recorded which). Sample: blood buffy coat. The CDR3 loop reads CASRYDFGNEQFF. The CDR3 DNA, read in part, is TGCGCCAGCAGATATGACTTTGGCAATGAG.